This record concerns one T cell receptor (beta chain) sequence. Its antigen is currently not known. No clone much larger than this one lies a single base away; base qualities are absent. This specimen belongs to a study of blood T cells in healthy people across ages (dated by TCRdb to 2013 to 2016). Regarding the study in general: In model experiments, template switching captured about one uniquely barcoded TCR beta cDNA molecule for every two T cells. To track age-related changes in TCR beta repertoire diversity, the study relied on deep sequencing normalized with unique cDNA molecular identifiers. Donors were grouped into four age groups: young (average 16 years), middle-aged (roughly 40), aged (over 55) and long-lived (over 80). To avoid experimental bias, donors of different ages were spread randomly across the sequencing lanes. For two donors (one aged 18 to 30 and one aged 80 or older), the study analyzed two additional independent replicas of 1 million unique cDNA reads from the same blood draw. The paper's findings and limits, for the study overall: Since profiling was done on bulk unsorted PBMCs, naive and antigen-experienced compartments could not be conclusively compared. Donor CMV infection status was unknown, potentially confounding age-related changes in expanded clonotypes. Observed TCR beta diversity per million T cells fell roughly linearly with age, and a significant reduction was already apparent by age approximately 40. Compared with the aged group, the long-lived group had more naive CD4+ T cells, fewer expanded clones and increased TCR diversity, suggesting age selection. Observed TCR beta diversity correlated strongly with the percentage of naive T cells measured by flow cytometry. Total diversity estimates from one million sequenced T cells were considered lower bounds and underestimates.

From the germline V gene, CDR1 is MDHEN and CDR2 is SYDVKM. V loses 5 bases at its end and J loses 7 bases; junction bases beyond the gene matches: 8. The CDR3 has 14 amino acids, counting the end cysteine and phenylalanine. Of the read, only the CDR3 DNA is kept; its 42 bases are in frame from base 1. Donors were 30 to 45 systemically healthy Caucasian individuals from Russia aged roughly 6 to 90 years. Around 10 milliliters of peripheral blood were collected from each donor into EDTA-treated Vacutainer tubes. Ficoll-Paque density-gradient centrifugation was used to isolate PBMCs, with at least 6.5 million per sample. Trizol reagent was used to extract total RNA from the PBMCs, yielding at least 6 micrograms per sample. The percentages of naive CD45RAhigh/CD27high T cells were determined by flow cytometry on a PBMC aliquot from every donor. Libraries were built with 5' RACE. Sequencer: Illumina HiSeq 2500. A second PCR of roughly 6 to 12 cycles was run with a J-beta primer mix and a sample-barcoded 5' primer. A unique molecular identifier was introduced onto each TCR beta cDNA molecule by a template-switch 5' adaptor carrying 12 random nucleotides. At least 2.5 million CDR3-containing paired-end reads were obtained from each sample. First-strand cDNA was synthesized from all RNA with the Mint cDNA synthesis kit, primed by a TRBC-specific oligonucleotide. Following uracil-DNA glycosylase treatment, all cDNA underwent a first 18-cycle PCR with the universal primers M1SS and BC2_uni_R. For the original study's pipeline: For normalization, 1 million high-quality reads, each with a distinct molecular identifier, were randomly selected from each sample. Reads sharing molecular identifiers were discarded rather than binned into consensus sequences. MiTCR, set to a Q25 quality threshold and the strictest error-elimination algorithm, was used for CDR3 identification, clonotype clustering and error correction. A nonparametric unseen species model using Euler transformation provided a lower-bound estimate of total TCR beta diversity. In TCRdb, the public reads were trimmed at Q25 with fastp and aligned with MiXCR, with productive beta chains retained. For every CDR3 protein sequence, its rows merge into one entry that carries the most common genes and DNA. The V and J calls shown here were made by TCRdb, not taken from the authors' results. This sample is represented by approximately 850,000 distinct CDR3 sequences; about three fifths of them were singletons. Clones ranked in the top ten supply 20% to 25% of the sample.

Specimen: blood. The rearrangement joined TRBV28 to TRBJ2-4, with 7 junctional bases fitting TRBD2. The sequence was collected from a man younger than 45 in good health. The DNA sequence follows: TGTGCCAGCAGTCCCTCCGGACTAGGGAACATTCAGTACTTC. It translates as CASSPSGLGNIQYF.